These T cell receptor beta chains were read from a single sample in a study of blood T cell repertoires in COVID-19. The method was immunoSEQ multiplex PCR; TCRdb's version includes in-frame clones alone and lacks a portion of them. The sample lists 100,000 to 150,000 clones, approximately 91% occurring once. The sequenced sample was peripheral blood. The receptors originated from a woman older than 75 with acute or convalescent COVID-19. The conserved cysteine and the conserved F or W are not part of the CDR3 here.

>TRBV3-1/TRBV3-2|TRBJ1-6
ASSQTGESSYNSPLH
>TRBV2|TRBJ2-1
ASSEASDYNEQF
>TRBV18|TRBJ2-7
ASSPQGGGYEQY
>TRBV5-6|TRBJ1-6
ASSRSQGRDNSPLH
>TRBV18|TRBJ2-2
ASSPPTGANTGELF
>TRBV15|TRBJ2-1
ATTSIYGGYYNEQF
>TRBV6-2/TRBV6-3|TRBJ2-2
ASSYGTTNTGELF
>TRBV13|TRBJ1-1
ASSLVGASEAF
>TRBV6-5|TRBJ2-1
ASRPRLAVLVREF
>TRBV5-1|TRBJ2-5
ASSLVGITQETQY
>TRBV11-2|TRBJ1-1
ASSLQGRSTEAF
>TRBV7-3|TRBJ2-1
ASSGRQGGQF
>TRBV5-1|TRBJ1-2
ASSLEGRTYGYT
>TRBV6-1|TRBJ1-5
ASSDGGDSQPQH
>TRBV3-1/TRBV3-2|TRBJ1-4
ASSQGPLRPGQGKTNEKLF
>TRBV18|TRBJ2-1
ASSQAGGSINEQF
>TRBV19|TRBJ1-2
ASSIPGAGYT
>TRBV20-1|TRBJ1-2
SASLSGDREGYGYT
>TRBV19|TRBJ2-6
ASAGRQASGANVLT
>TRBV5-1|TRBJ1-4
ASSLGGIWEKLF
>TRBV29-1|TRBJ1-2
SVEDYGRGGGNGYT
>TRBV24-1|TRBJ1-2
ATSRGMNYGYT
>TRBV7-6|TRBJ2-7
ASSPGGGLGYEQY
>TRBV5-4|TRBJ1-4
ASSRQTLGATEKLF
>TRBV4-1|TRBJ1-1
ASSQLRDRVKAF
>TRBV20-1|TRBJ2-1
SASFGGGWGEQF
>TRBV6-6|TRBJ1-5
ASSPGQGRGGNQPQH
>TRBV10-3|TRBJ1-5
AISQGNQPQH
>TRBV3-1/TRBV3-2|TRBJ2-5
ASSQGMETQY
>TRBV12-3/TRBV12-4|TRBJ2-5
ATGSGQETQY
>TRBV5-4|TRBJ2-3
ASSPSGGGTVRAQY
>TRBV15|TRBJ1-6
ATSSRNSPLH